The 22 T cell receptor beta chains in this list originate from one sample, sequenced in a study of blood T cells in healthy people across ages. The authors ran a second PCR of roughly 7 to 11 cycles using a sample-barcoded 5' primer and a J-beta primer mix. TCRdb reprocessed the 5' RACE reads with MiXCR, giving one entry per CDR3 protein. The sample holds 250,000 to 300,000 distinct CDR3 sequences; 27% are singletons and the top ten take 29%. The sequenced material came from blood. The origin of the receptors is a woman in her seventies in good health.

The J gene is TRBJ2-1, the V gene TRBV4-2, with 8 positions matching TRBD2. Germline loops: CDR1 LGHNA, CDR2 YNFKEQ. The CDR3 covers 16 residues. J was trimmed by 8 bases and V by 1 base; bases with no gene match: 10. The chain's CDR3 is CASSQAGASGFDEQFF. CDR3 DNA sequence: TGTGCCAGCAGCCAAGCGGGGGCTAGCGGGTTCGATGAGCAGTTCTTC.

The CDR3 spells CASSRLVYSGFATNEKLFF. The CDR3 DNA follows: TGTGCCAGCAGCCGCTTAGTTTATTCGGGGTTTGCAACTAATGAAAAACTGTTTTTT. This sequence joins TRBV7-9 and TRBJ1-4; D call uncertain. Between the trimmed V and J ends, which lost 5 bases and 0 bases, there was a span of 22 bases. The CDR3 has 19 residues. CDR1 and CDR2 from the germline V gene are SEHNR and FQNEAQ (reference sequence).

This chain joins TRBV28 and TRBJ2-1, with TRBD2 as a possible D gene (5 bases). The CDR3 spans 15 residues. Germline V gene data show CDR1 as MDHEN and CDR2 as SYDVKM. The V end was cut by 3 bases, the J end by 4 bases, with 13 bases between. CDR3 bases: TGTGCCAGCAGTTTGGTAGGGAGCGCATACAATGAGCAGTTCTTC. It yields the protein CASSLVGSAYNEQFF.

The chain recombines TRBV20-1 with TRBJ2-7; 8 bases map to TRBD1. With 5 bases clipped from V and 2 bases from J, the junction kept 5 bases outside the gene matches. Looked up from germline, CDR1 is DFQATT and CDR2 is SNEGSKA (reference sequence). The CDR3 loop spans 13 amino acids. The CDR3 loop reads CSAADRVAYEQYF. The CDR3 DNA reads TGCAGTGCTGCGGACAGGGTCGCCTACGAGCAGTACTTC.

This clonotype was seen more than once but under ten times. V gene TRBV20-1 combines with J gene TRBJ2-1, with D perhaps being TRBD1 or TRBD2 (5 bases each). The CDR3 is 16 residues long. Trimming removed 6 bases from V and 3 bases from J, with 21 bases in between. Germline assignment: CDR1 DFQATT and CDR2 SNEGSKA (reference sequence). The CDR3 DNA sequence: TGCAGTGCCCAAGGGGTGGAGCGGAGCTTCTACAATGAGCAGTTCTTC. It yields the protein CSAQGVERSFYNEQFF.

Only a few counts were recorded for this clonotype. This chain uses TRBV7-7 with TRBJ2-5; possible D gene TRBD2, 6 bases. Germline V gene data show CDR1 as SSHAT and CDR2 as FNYEAQ (reference sequence). This CDR3 has 15 amino acids. The CDR3 here is CASGQLGGAEETQYF. In DNA form, the CDR3 reads TGTGCTAGCGGCCAACTGGGCGGAGCCGAAGAGACCCAGTACTTC.

The CDR3 nucleotides are TGTGCCAGCAGTTACCCACTCGCGGCGTGGGTCGACACCGGGGAGCTGTTTTTT. Protein product: CASSYPLAAWVDTGELFF. V usage is TRBV6-2 or TRBV6-3 and J usage is TRBJ2-2, with D hard to call. Trimming removed 2 bases from V and 3 bases from J, with 19 bases in between. This CDR3 has 18 residues. Germline CDR1 and CDR2: MNHEY and SVGEGT.

A few counts support this clonotype. The chain couples TRBV5-5 to TRBJ1-1; TRBD1 might be the D (5 bases). This CDR3 has 17 amino acids. The germline V gene encodes CDR1 SGHKS and CDR2 YYEKEE (reference sequence). The V and J ends lost 1 base and 2 bases respectively, with 18 bases between them. CDR3 coding DNA: TGTGCCAGCAGCTTGTCGTCATACAGGACCAACAACACTGAAGCTTTCTTT. Translation gives CASSLSSYRTNNTEAFF.

This clonotype was detected a few times. The genes are TRBV19 and TRBJ2-3; TRBD2 aligns across 9 bases. Germline lookup yields CDR1 LNHDA and CDR2 SQIVND (reference sequence). The trim removed 6 bases at V and 5 bases at J, leaving 12 bases unmatched. CDR3 length: 16 residues. CDR3 in DNA: TGTGCCAGTAGGAGACTAGCGGCCGGGGGTGGAGATACGCAGTATTTT. It codes for CASRRLAAGGGDTQYF.

J is TRBJ2-5 and V is TRBV7-9, with D unclear. The J call could be wrong; TRBJ2-1 is a better fit for the DNA end. CDR1 and CDR2 from the germline V gene are SEHNR and FQNEAQ (reference sequence). The CDR3 totals 11 residues. This CDR3 reads CASSLHELQFF. In DNA form, the CDR3 reads TGTGCCAGCAGCTTACACGAGCTGCAGTTCTTC.

In regard to this clonotype: The missing conserved phenylalanine or tryptophan at the end of this CDR3 makes a read error likely. The chain uses TRBV7-9 and TRBJ2-6, with D tentatively TRBD1 or TRBD2 (5 bases each). V gave up 3 bases and J gave up 2 bases, with 8 bases separating them. Germline CDR1 SEHNR, CDR2 FQNEAQ (reference sequence). The CDR3 runs 15 residues. CDR3 in DNA: TGTGCCAGCAGCTTTCGGGACGCTGGGGCCAACGTCCTGACTCTC. The encoded protein is CASSFRDAGANVLTL.

This clonotype was detected only a few times. The genes are TRBV7-2 and TRBJ2-2; 10 bases line up with TRBD2. This CDR3 comprises 16 residues. V gave up 1 base and J gave up 7 bases; unmatched junction bases: 6. Germline-derived CDR1 and CDR2 are SGHTA and FQGNSA. DNA for the CDR3: TGTGCCAGCAGCTTAGATTCTAGCGGGAGAATCGGGGAGCTGTTTTTT. Translating it yields CASSLDSSGRIGELFF.

This clonotype was counted many times. The J gene is TRBJ2-4, the V gene TRBV5-1; unclear D gene. Trimming cost V 4 bases and J 0 bases, with 11 bases left between them. This CDR3 region has 15 residues. The germline gives CDR1 SGHRS, CDR2 YFSETQ. CDR3 amino acids: CASSPFGLAKNIQYF. The CDR3 region has the DNA TGCGCCAGCAGCCCCTTCGGGCTAGCCAAAAACATTCAGTACTTC. The full variable domain, completed using reference TRBV5-1 and TRBJ2-4, is KAGVTQTPRYLIKTRGQQVTLSCSPISGHRSVSWYQQTPGQGLQFLFEYFSETQRNKGNFPGRFSGRQFSNSRSEMNVSTLELGDSALYLCASSPFGLAKNIQYFGAGTRLSVL.

The table lists this clonotype with a few counts. The J gene is TRBJ2-5, the V gene TRBV6-1, with TRBD1 matching 7 bases. Germline V gives CDR1 MNHNS, CDR2 SASEGT. This CDR3 spans 14 amino acids. Trimming removed 3 bases from V and 4 bases from J; junction bases left unmatched: 5. The DNA for the CDR3 is TGTGCCAGCAGTGATTTGACAGGGAGAGAGACCCAGTACTTC. Protein: CASSDLTGRETQYF.

This clonotype was recorded at least ten times. The chain employs TRBV28 and TRBJ2-5; tentatively, D is TRBD2 (5 bases). This CDR3 contains 13 residues. V lost 7 bases and J lost 4, with 13 bases in between. Per germline, CDR1 MDHEN and CDR2 SYDVKM. The CDR3 loop reads CASKHGMLETQYF. The CDR3 coding sequence is TGTGCCAGCAAGCACGGGATGTTAGAGACCCAGTACTTC.

The CDR3 DNA follows: TGTGCCAGCAACTCCCGTTCCCGGGTCCAAGAGACCCAGTACTTC. Amino acids: CASNSRSRVQETQYF. The gene calls are TRBV7-9 and TRBJ2-5, with D uncertain. Germline-derived CDR1 and CDR2 are SEHNR and FQNEAQ (reference sequence). The CDR3 extends over 15 amino acids. The V and J ends lost 7 bases and 1 base respectively, with 16 bases between them. The full variable domain, its missing parts supplied by reference TRBV7-9 and TRBJ2-5, is DTGVSQNPRHKITKRGQNVTFRCDPISEHNRLYWYRQTLGQGPEFLTYFQNEAQLEKSRLLSDRFSAERPKGSFSTLEIQRTEQGDSAMYLCASNSRSRVQETQYFGPGTRLLVL.

This clonotype was detected only a few times. CDR3 nucleotides: TGCAGCGTTGGATCTAGCGGGAGAGGCGAGCAGTACTTC. Translation gives CSVGSSGRGEQYF. The gene calls are TRBV29-1 and TRBJ2-7, with 10 nucleotides matching TRBD2. Per germline, CDR1 SQVTM and CDR2 ANQGSEA. Trimming cost V 4 bases and J 6 bases; bases outside gene matches: 6. This CDR3 comprises 13 residues.

This clonotype was counted only a few times. V and J are TRBV21-1 and TRBJ1-4; TRBD1 reflects the table's D call only, with no check against the DNA. TRBV21-1 is labeled a pseudogene. CDR3 length: 18 amino acids. CDR3 sequence reads: CASSAPWDGATQGEKLSF. In DNA, the CDR3 is TGTGCCAGCAGCGCCCCTTGGGACGGCGCAACCCAGGGAGAAAAACTGTCTTTT.

The sample holds a few counts of this clonotype. CDR3 loop: CASSRRLASGTDTQYF. For the CDR3, the DNA is TGTGCCAGCAGCCGTAGACTAGCGAGTGGCACAGATACGCAGTATTTT. The V and J genes are TRBV9 and TRBJ2-3; 8 nucleotides align to TRBD2. The germline V gene has CDR1 SGDLS and CDR2 YYNGEE. With V trimmed by 4 bases and J by 1 base, 8 bases remained unmatched. CDR3 length equals 16 residues. Variable domain in full (rest from reference TRBV9 and TRBJ2-3): DSGVTQTPKHLITATGQRVTLRCSPRSGDLSVYWYQQSLDQGLQFLIQYYNGEERAKGNILERFSAQQFPDLHSELNLSSLELGDSALYFCASSRRLASGTDTQYFGPGTRLTVL.

This clonotype was counted many times. The gene calls are TRBV4-1 and TRBJ2-1; D remains ambiguous. V lost 1 base to trimming and J lost 3 bases, with 7 bases between them. CDR1 and CDR2 (germline): MGHRA, YSYEKL. CDR3 length equals 14 residues. The CDR3, as DNA: TGCGCCAGCAGCCAAGGAGGCCTCTACAATGAGCAGTTCTTC. It specifies CASSQGGLYNEQFF.

Many counts were recorded for this clonotype. The J gene is TRBJ2-5, the V gene TRBV3-1; D possibly corresponds to TRBD2 (5 bases). Trimming shortened V by 1 base and J by 4 bases, and 13 bases separated the two germline ends. The germline gives CDR1 LGHDT, CDR2 YNNKEL (reference sequence). There are 15 residues in the CDR3. The CDR3 protein is CASSQGTSYGETQYF. DNA of the CDR3: TGTGCCAGCAGCCAAGGGACTTCCTATGGAGAGACCCAGTACTTC.

The chain links TRBV20-1 to TRBJ1-1; possible D gene TRBD1, 6 bases. V was clipped by 4 bases and J by 0 bases, with 9 bases between them. The CDR3 totals 13 residues. From germline, CDR1 is DFQATT and CDR2 SNEGSKA (reference sequence). CDR3 in DNA: TGCAGTGCTAAAGGGGGGATGAACACTGAAGCTTTCTTT. Its translation: CSAKGGMNTEAFF.